Below, 20 T cell receptor beta chains from the same sample are listed, as sequenced in a study of response to subunit inactivated influenza vaccine. Via MiXCR, TCRdb re-called the RT-PCR reads, giving one row per CDR3 protein. The sample has approximately 700,000 distinct CDR3 sequences; around 14% are singletons. Here the sequenced sample was PBMCs from blood, taken 11 to 12 days after vaccination. These receptors were collected from a man aged 50 to 60 who received an inactivated influenza vaccine.

The genes are TRBV6-1 and TRBJ2-5; weak D call: TRBD1 (5 bases). V lost 3 bases to trimming and J lost 5 bases, with 13 bases between them. Germline V gives CDR1 MNHNS, CDR2 SASEGT. The CDR3 is 14 amino acids. The CDR3 here is CASSDGAGRETQYF. The CDR3 region has the DNA TGTGCCAGCAGTGATGGAGCAGGGCGGGAGACCCAGTACTTC.

The table lists this clonotype with a few counts. This chain links TRBV12-3 or TRBV12-4 with TRBJ1-6; TRBD1 aligns across 7 bases. Trimming cost V 6 bases and J 10 bases; bases outside gene matches: 9. This CDR3 contains 14 residues. The CDR3 bases are TGTGCCAGCAGCCGGGACAGTGGCAGATCACCCCTCCACTTT. The encoded protein is CASSRDSGRSPLHF.

This clonotype was counted at least ten times. The chain's CDR3 is CANILAGPWNEQFF. The CDR3 DNA is TGTGCCAACATCCTAGCGGGGCCGTGGAATGAGCAGTTCTTC. The chain links TRBV14 to TRBJ2-1, with 9 bases identical to TRBD2. Germline V gives CDR1 SGHDN, CDR2 FVKESK. After removal of 10 bases from V and 7 bases from J, the junction contained 11 bases not matched to a gene. This CDR3 is 14 amino acids long.

V and J are TRBV27 and TRBJ2-1; D is possibly TRBD2 (6 bases). This CDR3 has 19 residues. Trimming took off 5 bases at V and 2 bases at J, with 25 bases between the two ends. The germline CDR1 and CDR2 sequences are MNHEY and SMNVEV (reference sequence). The CDR3 is CASSRWGRDSYLPYNEQFF. CDR3 nucleotides: TGTGCCAGCAGTCGCTGGGGCCGGGACTCCTATCTCCCCTACAATGAGCAGTTCTTC.

This clonotype was counted a few times. This chain links TRBV18 with TRBJ2-1; TRBD2 might be the D (6 bases). This CDR3 comprises 15 residues. The V gene's germline CDR1 is KGHSH and CDR2 LQKENI. Deletions cut 2 bases from V and 5 bases from J, with 13 bases between. CDR3 nucleotides: TGTGCCAGCTCACCATGGGGGGAGAAGGACAATGAGCAGTTCTTC. Translating it yields CASSPWGEKDNEQFF.

This clonotype was seen a few times. The V call is TRBV18, the J call TRBJ2-7; D uncertain. The V gene lost 3 bases and the J gene lost 0 bases, with 9 bases spanning the gap. CDR1 is KGHSH, CDR2 LQKENI, per germline. The CDR3 sequence is 14 residues long. In nucleotides, the CDR3 is TGTGCCAGCTCACCTGTACAGACCTCCTACGAGCAGTACTTC. The encoded protein is CASSPVQTSYEQYF. Using reference TRBV18 and TRBJ2-7 for the parts outside the CDR3, the full variable domain is NAGVMQNPRHLVRRRGQEARLRCSPMKGHSHVYWYRQLPEEGLKFMVYLQKENIIDESGMPKERFSAEFPKEGPSILRIQQVVRGDSAAYFCASSPVQTSYEQYFGPGTRLTVT.

In this sample, this clonotype turned up a few times. The CDR3: CASSPLGGPPKGYTF. The CDR3 DNA is TGTGCCAGCTCACCACTCGGGGGCCCGCCGAAAGGCTACACCTTC. The chain carries TRBV18 and TRBJ1-2, with D tentatively TRBD1 (6 bases). Germline V gene data show CDR1 as KGHSH and CDR2 as LQKENI. CDR3 length: 15 residues. Trimming pared 1 base from V and 8 bases from J, leaving 17 bases between.

The rearrangement uses TRBV30 and TRBJ1-1; perhaps TRBD1 as D (6 bases). The CDR3 spans 13 residues. Trimming removed 8 bases from V and 1 base from J, with 14 bases in between. Germline V gene data show CDR1 as GTSNPN and CDR2 as SVGIG (reference sequence). CDR3 amino acids: CALGQGWNTEAFF. CDR3 sequence (DNA): TGTGCCCTAGGGCAGGGGTGGAACACTGAAGCTTTCTTT.

This clonotype came up a few times. The gene calls are TRBV7-6 and TRBJ2-1, with D unclear. The CDR3 runs to 12 residues. Germline loops: CDR1 SGHVS, CDR2 FNYEAQ. The V end lost 4 bases, the J end lost 10 bases, and 11 bases lay between the germline ends. In DNA form, the CDR3 reads TGTGCCAGCAGCTCTGGACCGTGGGAGCAGTTCTTC. It translates to CASSSGPWEQFF.

This clonotype was picked up a small number of times. This CDR3 is CASSQWTAGSQGELFF. For the CDR3, the DNA is TGTGCCAGCAGCCAATGGACTGCGGGGTCCCAAGGCGAGCTGTTTTTT. The chain uses TRBV4-2 and TRBJ2-2; D might be TRBD2 (6 bases). V was trimmed by 2 bases and J by 11 bases, leaving 21 bases between them. The CDR3 runs 16 residues. The germline V gene encodes CDR1 LGHNA and CDR2 YNFKEQ.

There are many counts of this clonotype. The DNA of the CDR3 is TGCGCCAGCAGCGCCCGGGACAGGGACGGACCCCTCCACTTT. Translating it yields CASSARDRDGPLHF. The genes are TRBV5-1 and TRBJ1-6; the match to TRBD1 covers 9 bases. This CDR3 contains 14 residues. Germline lookup yields CDR1 SGHRS and CDR2 YFSETQ. The ends lost 4 bases at V and 12 bases at J; junction bases unmatched: 8.

Many counts were recorded for this clonotype. V is TRBV5-1 and J is TRBJ1-1; 11 bases match TRBD1. Per the germline V gene, CDR1 is SGHRS and CDR2 is YFSETQ. V dropped 3 bases and J dropped 5; count of bases not matched to a gene: 3. The CDR3 is made up of 14 amino acids. CDR3 amino acids: CASSWGQGVTEAFF. Written as DNA, the CDR3 is TGCGCCAGCAGCTGGGGACAGGGGGTGACTGAAGCTTTCTTT.

This clonotype was observed a few times. The V gene is TRBV12-3 or TRBV12-4, the J gene TRBJ2-1; the match to TRBD1 covers 7 bases. J gave up 3 bases and V 6 bases, and 8 bases lay outside the gene matches. This CDR3 spans 15 amino acids. CDR3 bases: TGTGCCAGCAGCCACCGGGACAGATTCTACAATGAGCAGTTCTTC. Translating gives CASSHRDRFYNEQFF.

The chain links TRBV6-2 or TRBV6-3 to TRBJ2-1, with 7 bases that match TRBD2. The CDR3 totals 17 residues. Germline assignment: CDR1 MNHEY and CDR2 SVGEGT. V dropped 4 bases and J dropped 2; count of bases not matched to a gene: 11. The chain's CDR3 is CASSSRGSGGAYNEQFF. As DNA, the CDR3 is TGTGCCAGCAGTTCTAGGGGAAGTGGGGGGGCCTACAATGAGCAGTTCTTC.

CDR3 bases: TGTGCCAGCAGTTACTTCTCCCGAGGGGGAACCGAGCAGTACTTC. It yields the protein CASSYFSRGGTEQYF. This chain connects TRBV6-2 or TRBV6-3 to TRBJ2-7, with a possible D match to TRBD1 (6 bases). V lost 1 base to trimming and J lost 6 bases, with 16 bases between them. CDR3 size: 15 residues. Germline V gene lookup returns CDR1 MNHEY and CDR2 SVGEGT.

This clonotype appeared many times. This chain connects TRBV12-3 or TRBV12-4 to TRBJ2-4, with 7 bases that match TRBD1. V gave up 5 bases and J gave up 1 base; unmatched junction bases: 11. The CDR3 is made up of 17 amino acids. CDR3 nucleotide sequence: TGTGCCAGCAGTACCAGACAGGGAAGGATGGCCAAAAACATTCAGTACTTC. Protein product: CASSTRQGRMAKNIQYF.

In this sample, this clonotype turned up a few times. This chain connects TRBV7-2 to TRBJ2-7, with 10 bases lining up with TRBD2. Germline V gives CDR1 SGHTA, CDR2 FQGNSA. CDR3 length: 15 amino acids. V lost 2 bases and J lost 1; bases outside the gene matches: 2. The CDR3 DNA sequence: TGTGCCAGCAGCTTACTAGCGGGGGATTCCTACGAGCAGTACTTC. Its translation is CASSLLAGDSYEQYF.

The rearrangement joins TRBV18 to TRBJ2-2; possibly TRBD1 or TRBD2 for D (5 bases each). CDR3 length: 17 amino acids. V lost 3 bases and J 0 bases, leaving 14 bases between the germline ends. Germline loops: CDR1 KGHSH, CDR2 LQKENI. CDR3 loop: CASSPTGTGSNTGELFF. CDR3 coding DNA: TGTGCCAGCTCACCTACCGGGACGGGATCGAACACCGGGGAGCTGTTTTTT.

This chain uses TRBV11-1 with TRBJ2-1; 10 nucleotides agree with TRBD1. Trimming took 4 bases from V and 9 from J; bases not matched to a gene: 6. CDR3 length equals 14 residues. Germline CDR1 is SGHAT and CDR2 is FQDESV (reference sequence). CDR3 region: CASSWGQGWLEQFF. The CDR3 DNA sequence: TGTGCCAGCAGCTGGGGACAGGGGTGGCTTGAGCAGTTCTTC.

This clonotype has only a few counts. J is TRBJ2-7 and V is TRBV5-1; 9 bases match TRBD1. V shed 4 bases, J shed 5 bases, and the junction held 7 bases outside the gene matches. The CDR3 is 14 amino acids. The germline gives CDR1 SGHRS, CDR2 YFSETQ. CDR3 sequence: CASSPRGQGDEQYF. Here the CDR3 DNA reads TGCGCCAGCAGCCCCCGGGGACAGGGCGACGAGCAGTACTTC.